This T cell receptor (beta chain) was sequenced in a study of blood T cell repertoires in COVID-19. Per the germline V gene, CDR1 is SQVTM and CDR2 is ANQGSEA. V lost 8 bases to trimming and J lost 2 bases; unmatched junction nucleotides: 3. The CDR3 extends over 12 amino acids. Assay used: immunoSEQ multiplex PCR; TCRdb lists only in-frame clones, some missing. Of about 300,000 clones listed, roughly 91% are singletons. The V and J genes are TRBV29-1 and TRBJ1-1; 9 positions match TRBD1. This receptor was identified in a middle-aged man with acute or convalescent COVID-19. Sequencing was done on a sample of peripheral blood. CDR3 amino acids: CSSGQGNTEAFF. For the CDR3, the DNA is TGCAGCTCGGGACAGGGAAACACTGAAGCTTTCTTT.